The clone carrying this TCR beta chain was seen once. No antigen is known for it. These data are taken from a study of T cell responses to AZD1222 COVID-19 vaccine. On the study more broadly: Both about-4-week and about-12-week second-dose recipients were combined. Whole-study results and caveats: Clonal diversity may have been underestimated, and the donors were mostly white British, with more females than males.

The V gene's germline CDR1 is MDHEN and CDR2 SYDVKM. V was pared by 3 bases and J by 7 bases, with 10 bases of the junction left unmatched. The CDR3 consists of 16 residues. Generated by immunoSEQ multiplex PCR, the TCRdb table keeps only in-frame clones and is missing some. The data show approximately 110,000 clones, with around 89% seen just once and about 4.9% held by the top ten. The sequence came from an adult in good health. This specimen was peripheral blood, taken on day 0 of AZD1222 vaccination. This chain joins TRBV28 and TRBJ1-4, with 8 bases that match TRBD1. Written as DNA, the CDR3 is TGTGCCAGCAGTTTCGGCACCGGGACAGGTGCTGAAAAACTGTTTTTT. It specifies CASSFGTGTGAEKLFF.